These 27 T cell receptor beta chains share one sample of origin, sequenced in a study of shared clonotypes between healthy human individuals (dated by TCRdb to about 2020). The library was built by means of the immunoSEQ multiplex PCR assay. Sourced from immuneACCESS, this table was stored by TCRdb with only in-frame sequences that have V and J called. A share of the clones is absent; for the studies checked, an unresolved V gene accounts for under half, and the remainder has no known explanation. Recorded for this sample are around 620,000 clones; 90% to 95% of them occurred a single time. The top ten constitute approximately 0.11% of the sample. CD8 naive samples were obtained by positive selection for CCR7 among CD45RO-negative cells, yielding a CD45RA+CCR7+ population from which TemRA cells were excluded. Source material: naive CD8+ T cells sorted from blood. The intended sense of this specimen's cell subset or site label: CD45RA+CCR7+. The receptors were gathered from a woman in her twenties or thirties in good health.

The chain uses TRBV28 and TRBJ1-1; TRBD1 is a possible D gene (5 bases). The germline gives CDR1 MDHEN, CDR2 SYDVKM. The CDR3 is 13 residues long. V lost 5 bases and J 4 bases, leaving 11 bases between the germline ends. As DNA, the CDR3 is TGTGCCAGCAGTAGGGGACCGAGCACTGAAGCTTTCTTT. Translation gives CASSRGPSTEAFF.

The CDR3 region has the DNA TGTGCCAGCAGCTTATTGGTCCGAACTGAAGCTTTCTTT. It codes for CASSLLVRTEAFF. V usage is TRBV7-8 and J usage is TRBJ1-1, with unresolved D. The germline gives CDR1 SGHVS, CDR2 FQNEAQ. V was pared by 2 bases and J by 5 bases, with 9 bases between. The CDR3 extends over 13 amino acids.

The chain is built from TRBV2 and TRBJ2-1; 11 bases are a match to TRBD2. CDR1 and CDR2 (germline): SNHLY, FYNNEI. The CDR3 has 19 residues. V shed 0 bases, J shed 1 base, and the junction held 8 bases outside the gene matches. This CDR3 reads CASSEAGTSGSRSYNEQFF. The CDR3 DNA reads TGTGCCAGCAGTGAAGCGGGCACTAGCGGGAGTCGGTCCTACAATGAGCAGTTCTTC.

This clone was counted a few times. The chain combines TRBV5-8 with TRBJ1-2; no clear D. This CDR3 is 10 amino acids long. The V and J ends lost 2 bases and 7 bases respectively, with 3 bases between them. Germline CDR1 is SGHTS and CDR2 is YDEGEE. As DNA, the CDR3 is TGTGCCAGCAGCTTAGCTGGCTACACCTTC. Residues: CASSLAGYTF.

The V call is TRBV7-6, the J call TRBJ2-7; no reliable D call. CDR1 SGHVS and CDR2 FNYEAQ come from the germline V gene. The ends were cut back, 2 bases at V and 0 bases at J, with 5 bases in the middle. The CDR3 runs 13 residues. CDR3 coding DNA: TGTGCCAGCAGCTTATCCACCTCCTACGAGCAGTACTTC. This gives the protein CASSLSTSYEQYF.

Only one count was recorded for this clone. The chain combines TRBV7-6 with TRBJ1-5; 8 bases are a match to TRBD1. The germline V gene encodes CDR1 SGHVS and CDR2 FNYEAQ. The junction had 12 bases not matched to a gene; V was cut back by 2 bases and J by 0 bases. The CDR3 runs 19 residues. CDR3 loop: CASSLPPTTGAHSNQPQHF. The CDR3 bases are TGTGCCAGCAGCTTACCCCCCACGACAGGGGCACATAGCAATCAGCCCCAGCATTTT.

J is TRBJ2-7 and V is TRBV6-4, with D possibly being TRBD1 or TRBD2 (7 bases each). V gave up 7 bases and J gave up 0 bases, with 19 bases separating them. The CDR3 has 16 amino acids. Germline V gene data show CDR1 as MRHNA and CDR2 as SNTAGT. CDR3 in DNA: TGTGCCAGCACAAAAAGGGGGGGGGACAGCTCCTACGAGCAGTACTTC. It is translated as CASTKRGGDSSYEQYF.

This clone was seen once. The CDR3 nucleotides are TGTGCCAGCAGCTTAGATCGGGCTAGAGCTGTCTACAATGAGCAGTTCTTC. This codes for CASSLDRARAVYNEQFF. The chain uses TRBV11-2 and TRBJ2-1; unclear D gene. The CDR3 length is 17 residues. Trimming removed 0 bases from V and 3 bases from J, with 15 bases in between. Germline loops: CDR1 SGHAT, CDR2 FQNNGV.

The chain combines TRBV9 with TRBJ2-2, with 7 bases lining up with TRBD1. The V gene end was trimmed by 3 bases and the J gene end by 4 bases; junction bases not matched to a gene: 6. The CDR3 extends over 15 amino acids. In germline, CDR1 is SGDLS, CDR2 YYNGEE. CDR3 amino acids: CASSAGQSGTGELFF. The CDR3 bases are TGTGCCAGCAGCGCGGGACAGTCGGGCACCGGGGAGCTGTTTTTT.

This clone was observed once. J is TRBJ2-2 and V is TRBV9; D possibly uses TRBD1 or TRBD2 (5 bases each). Trimming left V 10 bases short and J 0 bases short, with 19 bases between. This CDR3 spans 16 amino acids. CDR1 SGDLS and CDR2 YYNGEE come from the germline V gene. The CDR3 nucleotides read TGTGCCCTACCCAAACCGGGACCGTCGAACACCGGGGAGCTGTTTTTT. Residues: CALPKPGPSNTGELFF.

The V and J genes are TRBV28 and TRBJ1-2; D remains unclear. Trimming took 6 bases from V and 0 from J, leaving 17 bases between them. This CDR3 comprises 16 residues. CDR1 is MDHEN and CDR2 is SYDVKM in the germline V gene. CDR3 amino acids: CASSMIGRSTNYGYTF. The CDR3 bases are TGTGCCAGCAGCATGATTGGGCGGTCTACTAACTATGGCTACACCTTC.

J is TRBJ1-1 and V is TRBV5-1, with a weak D call TRBD1 (5 bases). This CDR3 contains 18 residues. V was trimmed by 4 bases and J by 0 bases, leaving 22 bases between them. Germline V gene data show CDR1 as SGHRS and CDR2 as YFSETQ. In nucleotides, the CDR3 is TGCGCCAGCAGCCCGCCCGGGACGGGAGAGTTGGTGAACACTGAAGCTTTCTTT. Residues: CASSPPGTGELVNTEAFF. Full variable domain (outside the CDR3, taken from reference TRBV5-1 and TRBJ1-1): KAGVTQTPRYLIKTRGQQVTLSCSPISGHRSVSWYQQTPGQGLQFLFEYFSETQRNKGNFPGRFSGRQFSNSRSEMNVSTLELGDSALYLCASSPPGTGELVNTEAFFGQGTRLTVV.

This clone was seen once. V gene TRBV28 combines with J gene TRBJ2-7, with no clear D. CDR1 and CDR2 (germline): MDHEN, SYDVKM. V lost 5 bases, J lost 1 base, and 12 bases lay in between. The CDR3 extends over 14 amino acids. The DNA for the CDR3 is TGTGCCAGCAGTGATTTAGACGGATCCTACGAGCAGTACTTC. Its protein product is CASSDLDGSYEQYF.

J is TRBJ2-1 and V is TRBV27, with D perhaps TRBD2 (5 bases). Germline loops: CDR1 MNHEY, CDR2 SMNVEV (reference sequence). The CDR3 is 16 amino acids. The ends were cut back, 5 bases at V and 0 bases at J, with 14 bases in the middle. The CDR3 spells CASSNRAVGSYNEQFF. The CDR3 coding sequence is TGTGCCAGCAGTAACCGAGCGGTAGGCTCCTACAATGAGCAGTTCTTC.

This rearrangement joins TRBV27 to TRBJ2-7; weak D call: TRBD1 (5 bases). The CDR3 runs to 14 residues. Germline CDR1 is MNHEY and CDR2 is SMNVEV (reference sequence). The germline V and J ends were trimmed by 5 bases and 0 bases, with 11 bases remaining between them. In nucleotides, the CDR3 is TGTGCCAGCAGTCCCCGACAGATCTCCTACGAGCAGTACTTC. Protein sequence: CASSPRQISYEQYF.

This rearrangement joins TRBV18 to TRBJ2-1, with TRBD2 matching 16 bases. Germline assignment: CDR1 KGHSH and CDR2 LQKENI. V shed 6 bases, J shed 5 bases, and the junction held 10 bases outside the gene matches. The CDR3 has 18 amino acids. CDR3 protein: CASSPGTSGRAGDNEQFF. The CDR3 nucleotides are TGTGCCAGCTCGCCCGGGACTAGCGGGAGGGCCGGGGACAATGAGCAGTTCTTC.

This clone appeared a single time. The chain couples TRBV5-6 to TRBJ2-5; D is perhaps TRBD1 (5 bases). The CDR3 is 18 amino acids. Germline-derived CDR1 and CDR2 are SGHDT and YYEEEE. V gave up 2 bases and J gave up 3 bases, with 23 bases separating them. CDR3 sequence (DNA): TGTGCCAGCAGCTTTTCGGCAGGCTGGTGGGGCACTGAAGAGACCCAGTACTTC. As protein: CASSFSAGWWGTEETQYF.

This clone has only one observation. V and J are TRBV5-1 and TRBJ2-7, with 12 bases lining up with TRBD1. CDR3 length: 16 amino acids. Germline CDR1 and CDR2: SGHRS and YFSETQ. V lost 4 bases and J lost 4; bases outside the gene matches: 9. The CDR3 protein is CASSGTGGFPFYEQYF. As DNA, the CDR3 is TGCGCCAGCAGCGGGACAGGGGGCTTTCCGTTTTACGAGCAGTACTTC.

V is TRBV29-1 and J is TRBJ2-7; D perhaps matches TRBD2 (6 bases). The germline V gene has CDR1 SQVTM and CDR2 ANQGSEA. V was shortened by 7 bases and J by 2 bases, with 21 bases between the two germline ends. The CDR3 totals 15 residues. As DNA, the CDR3 is TGCAGCGCCCTGGGAGCTGGGACTGGGGCCTACGAGCAGTACTTC. It encodes CSALGAGTGAYEQYF.

This chain joins TRBV4-1 and TRBJ1-1; D perhaps matches TRBD1 (5 bases). CDR1 is MGHRA and CDR2 is YSYEKL in the germline V gene. This CDR3 comprises 17 residues. V lost 3 bases to trimming and J lost 4 bases, with 21 bases between them. The CDR3 sequence is CASSQIGRGGFSTEAFF. CDR3 nucleotide sequence: TGCGCCAGCAGCCAGATAGGTAGGGGTGGGTTTAGCACTGAAGCTTTCTTT.

J is TRBJ1-1 and V is TRBV19; tentative D call: TRBD1 (5 bases). This CDR3 spans 13 amino acids. V was trimmed by 5 bases and J by 4 bases, leaving 11 bases between them. CDR1 is LNHDA and CDR2 is SQIVND in the germline V gene (reference sequence). The CDR3 nucleotides read TGTGCCAGTAGTCCTACCGGGGGCACTGAAGCTTTCTTT. This codes for CASSPTGGTEAFF.

The chain employs TRBV2 and TRBJ1-1, with D hard to call. V shed 8 bases and J shed 1 base, with 8 bases lying between them. This CDR3 spans 12 amino acids. CDR1 SNHLY and CDR2 FYNNEI come from the germline V gene. This CDR3 is CASGRGNTEAFF. In DNA form, the CDR3 reads TGTGCCAGCGGGCGGGGGAACACTGAAGCTTTCTTT.

The chain carries TRBV6-8 and TRBJ2-2; a possible D gene is TRBD2 (7 bases). Germline CDR1 reads MNHGY; CDR2 reads SAAAGT. This CDR3 region has 18 residues. Trimming left V 4 bases short and J 0 bases short, with 18 bases between. CDR3 amino acids: CASSCTSRGRTNTGELFF. DNA for the CDR3: TGTGCCAGCAGTTGTACCTCGCGGGGGCGGACGAACACCGGGGAGCTGTTTTTT.

CDR3 bases: TGTGCCAGCAGCGGGCTGAATCGGGACAGTAACAATGAGCAGTTCTTC. Its translation: CASSGLNRDSNNEQFF. The genes are TRBV5-8 and TRBJ2-1; TRBD1 agrees at 7 bases. Germline trimming cut 4 bases from V and 5 bases from J; bases unmatched to any gene: 12. The CDR3 runs 16 residues. Per germline, CDR1 SGHTS and CDR2 YDEGEE. The full variable domain, rest sourced from reference TRBV5-8 and TRBJ2-1, is EAGVTQSPTHLIKTRGQQATLRCSPISGHTSVYWYQQALGLGLQFLLWYDEGEERNRGNFPPRFSGRQFPNYSSELNVNALELEDSALYLCASSGLNRDSNNEQFFGPGTRLTVL.

This chain joins TRBV5-1 and TRBJ2-1; D not certain. This CDR3 is 13 amino acids long. Germline lookup yields CDR1 SGHRS and CDR2 YFSETQ. With 2 bases removed from V and 3 bases from J, the gap between germline ends came to 6 bases. The CDR3: CASSFVGYNEQFF. CDR3 in DNA: TGCGCCAGCAGCTTCGTGGGCTACAATGAGCAGTTCTTC.

This sequence joins TRBV5-6 and TRBJ1-5; D is unresolved. V was shortened by 2 bases and J by 5 bases, with 11 bases between the two germline ends. The CDR3 loop spans 14 amino acids. The V gene's germline CDR1 is SGHDT and CDR2 YYEEEE. This CDR3 reads CASSFDGKYQPQHF. The CDR3 region has the DNA TGTGCCAGCAGCTTTGATGGGAAGTATCAGCCCCAGCATTTT.

The J gene is TRBJ2-1, the V gene TRBV5-6; D ambiguous. The CDR3 loop spans 11 amino acids. The germline V gene has CDR1 SGHDT and CDR2 YYEEEE. Between the trimmed V and J ends, which lost 2 bases and 9 bases, there was a span of 6 bases. In DNA form, the CDR3 reads TGTGCCAGCAGCTTTATGAGTGAGCAGTTCTTC. This codes for CASSFMSEQFF.